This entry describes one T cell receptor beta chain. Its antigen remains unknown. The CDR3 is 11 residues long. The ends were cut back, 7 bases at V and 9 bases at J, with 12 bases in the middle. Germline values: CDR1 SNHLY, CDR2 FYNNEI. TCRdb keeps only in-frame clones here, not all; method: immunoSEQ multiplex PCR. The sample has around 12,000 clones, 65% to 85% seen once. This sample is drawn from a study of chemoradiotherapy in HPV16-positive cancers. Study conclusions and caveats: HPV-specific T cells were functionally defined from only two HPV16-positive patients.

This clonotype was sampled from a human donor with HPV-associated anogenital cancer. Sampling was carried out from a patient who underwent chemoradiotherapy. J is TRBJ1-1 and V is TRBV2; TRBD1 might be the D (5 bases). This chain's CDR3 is CASIQTDQAFF. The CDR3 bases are TGTGCCAGCATCCAGACAGACCAAGCTTTCTTT. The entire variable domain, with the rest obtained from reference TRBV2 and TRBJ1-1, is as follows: EPEVTQTPSHQVTQMGQEVILRCVPISNHLYFYWYRQILGQKVEFLVSFYNNEISEKSEIFDDQFSVERPDGSNFTLKIRSTKLEDSAMYFCASIQTDQAFFGQGTRLTVV.